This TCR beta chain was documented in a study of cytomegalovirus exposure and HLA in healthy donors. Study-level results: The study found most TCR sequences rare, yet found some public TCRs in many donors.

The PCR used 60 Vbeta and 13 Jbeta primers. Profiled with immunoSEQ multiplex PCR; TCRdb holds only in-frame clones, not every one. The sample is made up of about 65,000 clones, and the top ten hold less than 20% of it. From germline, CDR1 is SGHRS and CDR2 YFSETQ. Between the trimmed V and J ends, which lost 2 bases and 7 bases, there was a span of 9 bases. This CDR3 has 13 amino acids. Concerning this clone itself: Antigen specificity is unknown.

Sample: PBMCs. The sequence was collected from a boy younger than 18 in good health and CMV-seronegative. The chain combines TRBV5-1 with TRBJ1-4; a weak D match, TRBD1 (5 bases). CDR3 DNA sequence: TGCGCCAGCAGCTTCCAGGGAGGTGAAAAACTGTTTTTT. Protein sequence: CASSFQGGEKLFF.